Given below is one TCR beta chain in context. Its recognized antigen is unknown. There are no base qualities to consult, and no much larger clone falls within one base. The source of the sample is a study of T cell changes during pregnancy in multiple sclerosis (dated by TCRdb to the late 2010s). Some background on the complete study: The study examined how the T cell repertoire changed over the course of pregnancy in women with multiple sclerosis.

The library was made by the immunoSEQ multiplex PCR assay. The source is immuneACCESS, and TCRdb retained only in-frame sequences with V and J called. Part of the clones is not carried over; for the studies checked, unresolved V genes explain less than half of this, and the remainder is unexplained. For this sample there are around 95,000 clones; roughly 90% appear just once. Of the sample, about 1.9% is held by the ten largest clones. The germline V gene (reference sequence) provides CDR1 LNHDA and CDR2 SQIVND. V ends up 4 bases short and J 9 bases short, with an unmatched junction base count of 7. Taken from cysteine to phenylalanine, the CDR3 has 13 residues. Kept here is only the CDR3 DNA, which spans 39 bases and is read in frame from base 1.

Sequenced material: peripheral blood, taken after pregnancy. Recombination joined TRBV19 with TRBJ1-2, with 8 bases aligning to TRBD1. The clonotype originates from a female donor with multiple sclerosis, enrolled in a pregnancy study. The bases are TGTGCCAGTAGTACGGACAGGGTCGGGAGCTACACCTTC. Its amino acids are CASSTDRVGSYTF.